Presented here are 30 T cell receptor beta chains from one specimen sequenced in a study of vaccination and CD4 T cells after COVID-19. With the Oncomine TCR Beta short-read assay, DNA from cultured CD4+ T cells was sequenced. TCRdb passed the PCR reads through MiXCR, listing each CDR3 protein once. The sample has around 17,000 distinct CDR3 sequences, 36% seen once. These TCRs' antigens remain unknown. The treatment: approximately 11-day PBMC culture with coronavirus spike peptide pools or control peptides (ViraFEST assay). Sequences were derived from CD4+ T cells from blood, cultured in vitro, sampled before SARS-CoV-2 vaccination. Receptors originate from a human donor who received a COVID-19 vaccine.

V gene TRBV25-1 combines with J gene TRBJ1-3; 7 bases are a match to TRBD1. V lost 8 bases to trimming and J lost 2 bases; unmatched junction nucleotides: 6. This CDR3 has 14 amino acids. The germline CDR1 and CDR2 sequences are MGHDK and SYGVNS. The CDR3 DNA is TGTGCCAGCGGACCGACAGGGACTGGAAACACCATATATTTT. It is translated as CASGPTGTGNTIYF.

V and J are TRBV11-3 and TRBJ1-2, with a tentative D call TRBD1 (5 bases). The germline V gene encodes CDR1 SGHNT and CDR2 YENEEA. V was trimmed by 0 bases and J by 8 bases, leaving 13 bases between them. CDR3 length equals 14 residues. In DNA form, the CDR3 reads TGTGCCAGCAGCTTAGATCACGGAGGGGACGGCTACACCTTC. It codes for CASSLDHGGDGYTF.

The table lists this clonotype with a few counts. J is TRBJ1-2 and V is TRBV7-6, with TRBD1 matching 7 bases. V shed 4 bases and J 8 bases; nucleotides not matched to a gene: 13. Germline V gene lookup returns CDR1 SGHVS and CDR2 FNYEAQ. This CDR3 is built from 15 residues. The CDR3 coding sequence is TGTGCCAGCAGCTCGGCCGACAGGGTAGTAGAGGGCTACACCTTC. Translated, it gives CASSSADRVVEGYTF.

This clonotype occurred a few times. This chain uses TRBV23-1 with TRBJ2-7, with TRBD1 identical over 9 bases. TRBV23-1 is marked as an open reading frame, function uncertain. CDR3 length: 15 residues. Losses at the gene ends were 4 bases for V and 4 bases for J; bases not matched to a gene: 8. CDR3 protein: CASSLVQGAPYEQYF. The CDR3 nucleotides are TGCGCCAGCAGTCTAGTACAGGGGGCCCCTTACGAGCAGTACTTC.

The rearrangement uses TRBV7-2 and TRBJ1-3; TRBD1 matches at 7 bases. V trimming: 4 bases; J trimming: 1 base; junction bases outside the gene matches: 7. The CDR3 covers 16 residues. Germline CDR1 and CDR2: SGHTA and FQGNSA. In DNA form, the CDR3 reads TGTGCCAGCAGCTCCGATAGGACAGGTTCTGGAAACACCATATATTTT. This sequence encodes CASSSDRTGSGNTIYF.

This chain links TRBV29-1 with TRBJ2-2, with a tentative D call TRBD1 (5 bases). Germline V gene lookup returns CDR1 SQVTM and CDR2 ANQGSEA. V lost 1 base and J lost 4, with 7 bases in between. The CDR3 consists of 13 residues. The CDR3 loop reads CSVEGRATGELFF. The CDR3 nucleotides are TGCAGCGTTGAAGGCAGGGCCACCGGGGAGCTGTTTTTT.

This clonotype occurred a few times. V gene TRBV10-3 combines with J gene TRBJ1-1; TRBD1 matches 8 bases. CDR3 length: 14 residues. The germline V gene has CDR1 ENHRY and CDR2 SYGVKD. V lost 7 bases, J lost 0 bases, and 4 bases stayed unmatched. As DNA, the CDR3 is TGTGCCATCACCTTGGACAGGGTGAACACTGAAGCTTTCTTT. Protein product: CAITLDRVNTEAFF.

The CDR3 loop reads CAITGTGGTGELFF. The CDR3 DNA follows: TGTGCCATCACCGGGACAGGGGGAACCGGGGAGCTGTTTTTT. J is TRBJ2-2 and V is TRBV10-3; 11 bases align to TRBD1. J was trimmed by 5 bases and V by 7 bases; bases with no gene match: 3. The CDR3 loop spans 14 amino acids. The V gene's germline CDR1 is ENHRY and CDR2 SYGVKD.

The V call is TRBV7-9, the J call TRBJ2-5; 7 bases align to TRBD1. Trimming took 4 bases from V and 0 from J; bases not matched to a gene: 5. Germline CDR1 is SEHNR and CDR2 is FQNEAQ (reference sequence). The CDR3 covers 15 residues. The CDR3 region is CASSWTGMYQETQYF. CDR3 DNA: TGTGCCAGCAGCTGGACAGGAATGTACCAAGAGACCCAGTACTTC. The full variable domain, completed using reference TRBV7-9 and TRBJ2-5, is DTGVSQNPRHKITKRGQNVTFRCDPISEHNRLYWYRQTLGQGPEFLTYFQNEAQLEKSRLLSDRFSAERPKGSFSTLEIQRTEQGDSAMYLCASSWTGMYQETQYFGPGTRLLVL.

The chain employs TRBV12-3 or TRBV12-4 and TRBJ2-7; weak D call: TRBD1 (6 bases). V lost 4 bases, J lost 5 bases, and 18 bases lay in between. The CDR3 length is 15 residues. In nucleotides, the CDR3 is TGTGCCAGCAGTTCCGCCCAGGGGAGAGGCCACGAGCAGTACTTC. Translation: CASSSAQGRGHEQYF.

V gene TRBV30 combines with J gene TRBJ1-1; maybe TRBD1 (6 bases). Per the germline V gene, CDR1 is GTSNPN and CDR2 is SVGIG (reference sequence). Trimming left V 7 bases short and J 0 bases short, with 15 bases between. The length of the CDR3 is 14 residues. The CDR3 loop reads CAFLTGYLNTEAFF. CDR3 DNA: TGTGCCTTCTTAACAGGGTATTTGAACACTGAAGCTTTCTTT.

The chain employs TRBV6-1 and TRBJ2-3, with 8 bases matching TRBD1. The CDR3 extends over 14 amino acids. CDR1 and CDR2 from the germline V gene are MNHNS and SASEGT. Trimming cost V 8 bases and J 2 bases; bases outside gene matches: 6. CDR3 in amino acids: CASPGQGDTDTQYF. The CDR3 DNA follows: TGTGCCAGCCCTGGACAGGGAGACACAGATACGCAGTATTTT.

In its sample, this clonotype was seen a few times. This rearrangement joins TRBV30 to TRBJ2-5; TRBD2 agrees at 13 bases. Germline loops: CDR1 GTSNPN, CDR2 SVGIG (reference sequence). The CDR3 is 15 amino acids. J gave up 2 bases and V 2 bases, and 2 bases lay outside the gene matches. CDR3 region: CAWSSGLAGQETQYF. The DNA of the CDR3 is TGTGCCTGGAGTTCGGGACTAGCGGGGCAAGAGACCCAGTACTTC.

This clonotype was counted between two and nine times. The chain is built from TRBV7-9 and TRBJ1-2; TRBD1 might be the D (6 bases). The CDR3 runs 15 residues. Germline values: CDR1 SEHNR, CDR2 FQNEAQ (reference sequence). Trimming left V 1 base short and J 4 bases short, with 13 bases between. Here the CDR3 DNA reads TGTGCCAGCAGCTTAGAGGGGGATTCATTCTATGGCTACACCTTC. Protein: CASSLEGDSFYGYTF.

This clonotype showed up just once. This sequence joins TRBV7-2 and TRBJ1-4, with a tentative D call TRBD1 (5 bases). The CDR3 contains 14 residues. The V gene lost 1 base and the J gene lost 6 bases, with 9 bases spanning the gap. Germline-derived CDR1 and CDR2 are SGHTA and FQGNSA. The CDR3 bases are TGTGCCAGCAGCTTAGGGGGCGCCGATGAAAAACTGTTTTTT. Amino acids: CASSLGGADEKLFF.

The J gene is TRBJ2-7, the V gene TRBV27; 7 bases map to TRBD2. There are 12 residues in the CDR3. Unmatched junction bases numbered 0, after V lost 3 bases and J lost 4 bases. CDR1 is MNHEY and CDR2 is SMNVEV in the germline V gene (reference sequence). The CDR3 bases are TGTGCCAGCAGTTTGGGAGGGTACGAGCAGTACTTC. It translates to CASSLGGYEQYF.

This clonotype was found a few times. This rearrangement joins TRBV24-1 to TRBJ1-5; D is undetermined. Trimming stripped 2 bases from V and 0 bases from J, with 10 bases between. Germline values: CDR1 KGHDR, CDR2 SFDVKD. This CDR3 contains 16 residues. The CDR3 coding sequence is TGTGCCACCAGTGATTCCCAAGATTATAGCAATCAGCCCCAGCATTTT. Translation gives CATSDSQDYSNQPQHF.

This clonotype was detected a few times. The chain employs TRBV19 and TRBJ1-1; 9 bases agree with TRBD1. The CDR3 extends over 13 amino acids. CDR1 and CDR2 (germline): LNHDA, SQIVND (reference sequence). Unmatched junction bases numbered 1, after V lost 3 bases and J lost 5 bases. The CDR3 bases are TGTGCCAGTAGTATCGACAGGGGGACTGAAGCTTTCTTT. As protein: CASSIDRGTEAFF.

This chain links TRBV12-3 or TRBV12-4 with TRBJ1-2; D is unresolved. CDR3 size: 18 residues. Trimming shortened V by 1 base and J by 1 base, and 19 bases separated the two germline ends. CDR3: CASSLEAGVQSSNYGYTF. For the CDR3, the DNA is TGTGCCAGCAGTTTAGAGGCAGGAGTACAGTCAAGTAACTATGGCTACACCTTC.

The V gene is TRBV20-1, the J gene TRBJ2-7; D remains unclear. V was pared by 3 bases and J by 4 bases, with 7 bases between. From germline, CDR1 is DFQATT and CDR2 SNEGSKA (reference sequence). CDR3 size: 11 residues. The CDR3, as DNA: TGCAGTGCTAGTCTAGGTTACGAGCAGTACTTC. This sequence encodes CSASLGYEQYF.

The rearrangement uses TRBV30 and TRBJ1-2, with D unclear. Trimming removed 2 bases from V and 5 bases from J, with 9 bases in between. The CDR3 is 12 amino acids. Per germline, CDR1 GTSNPN and CDR2 SVGIG (reference sequence). The chain's CDR3 is CAWSPRQYGYTF. The CDR3 DNA is TGTGCCTGGAGTCCGAGGCAGTATGGCTACACCTTC.

The chain recombines TRBV11-3 with TRBJ1-1, with TRBD1 matching 7 bases. This CDR3 region has 14 residues. V gave up 4 bases and J gave up 2 bases; unmatched junction bases: 4. Germline V gene lookup returns CDR1 SGHNT and CDR2 YENEEA. CDR3 DNA sequence: TGTGCCAGCAGCTCGGGACAGACTAACACTGAAGCTTTCTTT. This encodes CASSSGQTNTEAFF.

V and J are TRBV6-2 or TRBV6-3 and TRBJ1-2; D unclear. Germline CDR1 and CDR2: MNHEY and SVGEGT. V gave up 6 bases and J gave up 3 bases, with 11 bases separating them. This CDR3 has 13 residues. CDR3 sequence: CASRSEWDYGYTF. CDR3 DNA sequence: TGTGCCAGCAGGTCCGAATGGGACTATGGCTACACCTTC.

In its sample, this clonotype was seen a few times. This chain joins TRBV19 and TRBJ1-1; D possibly corresponds to TRBD1 (5 bases). The CDR3 is 13 residues long. V lost 8 bases and J 3 bases, leaving 13 bases between the germline ends. Germline V gives CDR1 LNHDA, CDR2 SQIVND (reference sequence). CDR3 sequence: CASGSGSHTEAFF. Here the CDR3 DNA reads TGTGCCAGTGGATCAGGGTCCCACACTGAAGCTTTCTTT.

This clonotype was picked up one time. The CDR3 here is CATSRRQGTNEKLFF. The CDR3, as DNA: TGTGCCACCAGCAGGAGACAGGGCACTAATGAAAAACTGTTTTTT. The chain has TRBV15 and TRBJ1-4, with 7 bases identical to TRBD1. The CDR3 consists of 15 residues. Germline CDR1 reads LNHNV; CDR2 reads YYDKDF (reference sequence). Unmatched junction bases numbered 3, after V lost 3 bases and J lost 2 bases.

The chain links TRBV5-5 to TRBJ1-2, with a tentative D call TRBD1 (6 bases). V dropped 0 bases and J dropped 5 bases, with 17 bases sitting between them. Germline V gene sequence: CDR1 SGHKS, CDR2 YYEKEE (reference sequence). The CDR3 is made up of 16 amino acids. The CDR3 spells CASSLGPKDSRYGYTF. The CDR3 coding sequence is TGTGCCAGCAGCTTGGGACCGAAGGACAGTCGTTATGGCTACACCTTC.

This clonotype was counted a few times. This chain uses TRBV30 with TRBJ2-2; 7 positions agree with TRBD1. V lost 2 bases and J lost 2; bases outside the gene matches: 8. Germline V gene data show CDR1 as GTSNPN and CDR2 as SVGIG (reference sequence). CDR3 size: 16 residues. The DNA for the CDR3 is TGTGCCTGGAGTCCCTCAACAGGGGCTAACACCGGGGAGCTGTTTTTT. Translated, it gives CAWSPSTGANTGELFF.

The rearrangement joins TRBV6-5 to TRBJ1-6, with D hard to call. Germline loops: CDR1 MNHEY, CDR2 SVGAGI. V dropped 4 bases and J dropped 3 bases, with 19 bases sitting between them. This CDR3 contains 18 residues. The CDR3 spells CASSSTLGGVGYNSPLHF. DNA of the CDR3: TGTGCCAGCAGTTCCACTCTCGGCGGGGTTGGCTATAATTCACCCCTCCACTTT.

V usage is TRBV5-5 and J usage is TRBJ1-5; no clear D gene. The CDR3 contains 15 residues. Trimming removed 0 bases from V and 6 bases from J, with 13 bases in between. Looked up from germline, CDR1 is SGHKS and CDR2 is YYEKEE (reference sequence). The CDR3 here is CASSLGVRLAQPQHF. The CDR3 nucleotides are TGTGCCAGCAGCTTGGGGGTCAGGCTGGCTCAGCCCCAGCATTTT.

This rearrangement joins TRBV7-9 to TRBJ1-2; 12 positions match TRBD1. CDR3 length: 15 amino acids. V lost 1 base to trimming and J lost 6 bases; unmatched junction nucleotides: 3. Germline-derived CDR1 and CDR2 are SEHNR and FQNEAQ (reference sequence). The CDR3 loop reads CASSLGGQGANGYTF. The CDR3 DNA reads TGTGCCAGCAGCTTAGGGGGACAGGGGGCTAATGGCTACACCTTC. Supplemented by reference TRBV7-9 and TRBJ1-2, the full variable domain reads DTGVSQNPRHKITKRGQNVTFRCDPISEHNRLYWYRQTLGQGPEFLTYFQNEAQLEKSRLLSDRFSAERPKGSFSTLEIQRTEQGDSAMYLCASSLGGQGANGYTFGSGTRLTVV.